What follows are 18 T cell receptor beta chains derived from one specimen sequenced in a study of T cells of healthy individuals. TCRdb used MiXCR to reprocess the 5' RACE reads, holding one entry per CDR3 protein. The table has 60,000 to 75,000 distinct CDR3 sequences, around 16% seen once. The source is a human donor in good health.

This clonotype came up many times. The genes are TRBV24-1 and TRBJ1-2, with 8 positions matching TRBD1. The junction had 5 bases not matched to a gene; V was cut back by 4 bases and J by 5 bases. There are 14 residues in the CDR3. Germline V gene lookup returns CDR1 KGHDR and CDR2 SFDVKD. CDR3 sequence reads: CATSDPDRDYGYTF. CDR3 nucleotide sequence: TGTGCCACCAGTGACCCGGACAGGGATTATGGCTACACCTTC.

This clonotype was seen ten or more times. CDR3: CAIRTANGYTF. CDR3 sequence (DNA): TGTGCCATCCGGACAGCGAATGGCTACACCTTC. The V and J genes are TRBV27 and TRBJ1-2; tentatively, D is TRBD1 (6 bases). CDR3 size: 11 residues. V gave up 10 bases and J gave up 6 bases, with 12 bases separating them. CDR1 and CDR2 from the germline V gene are MNHEY and SMNVEV (reference sequence).

This clonotype was seen a handful of times. The chain carries TRBV6-5 and TRBJ1-6, with a possible D match to TRBD1 (5 bases). Germline loops: CDR1 MNHEY, CDR2 SVGAGI. This CDR3 region has 16 residues. V gave up 6 bases and J gave up 7 bases, with 19 bases separating them. The CDR3 region has the DNA TGTGCCAGCAGCTACGCCCCCGGGGGGTTAAATTCACCCCTCCACTTT. This sequence encodes CASSYAPGGLNSPLHF.

The chain joins TRBV12-3 or TRBV12-4 to TRBJ1-2, with a weak D call TRBD1 (6 bases). This CDR3 region has 15 residues. V lost 3 bases to trimming and J lost 0 bases, with 11 bases between them. This chain's CDR3 is CASSFPGTTNYGYTF. The CDR3 DNA sequence: TGTGCCAGCAGTTTCCCCGGGACAACTAACTATGGCTACACCTTC.

The chain combines TRBV30 with TRBJ2-5; 13 nucleotides match TRBD2. V lost 4 bases to trimming and J lost 10 bases; unmatched junction nucleotides: 9. In germline, CDR1 is GTSNPN, CDR2 SVGIG (reference sequence). CDR3 length equals 14 residues. The CDR3 reads CAWNRLAGGRGQYF. In DNA form, the CDR3 reads TGTGCCTGGAATCGACTAGCGGGAGGCCGGGGCCAGTACTTC.

This clonotype showed up many times. The chain recombines TRBV6-5 with TRBJ2-3, with 11 bases fitting TRBD2. V lost 5 bases and J lost 10; bases outside the gene matches: 20. Germline CDR1 reads MNHEY; CDR2 reads SVGAGI. The CDR3 length is 18 residues. The CDR3 DNA reads TGTGCCAGCAGTCTTAGCGGGGGGGCAACGACCCTCCGCGAGCCGCAGTATTTT. Its translation: CASSLSGGATTLREPQYF.

This clonotype appeared many times. The chain uses TRBV30 and TRBJ1-6; possible D gene TRBD1, 6 bases. V was trimmed by 4 bases and J by 15 bases, leaving 13 bases between them. The CDR3 has 11 amino acids. Germline V gene lookup returns CDR1 GTSNPN and CDR2 SVGIG (reference sequence). CDR3 sequence: CAWIRGQSLHF. The CDR3 DNA follows: TGTGCCTGGATACGGGGACAAAGCCTCCACTTT.

This clonotype was seen only a few times. The rearrangement uses TRBV20-1 and TRBJ2-3; a possible D gene is TRBD2 (6 bases). The CDR3 totals 14 residues. Trimming took 5 bases from V and 0 from J, leaving 12 bases between them. Per the germline V gene, CDR1 is DFQATT and CDR2 is SNEGSKA (reference sequence). For the CDR3, the DNA is TGCAGTGCTGACGGGGGACCCAGCACAGATACGCAGTATTTT. Protein product: CSADGGPSTDTQYF.

The J gene is TRBJ2-5, the V gene TRBV10-2; D unresolved. The CDR3 spans 14 residues. The V end was cut by 3 bases, the J end by 4 bases, with 12 bases between. The germline CDR1 and CDR2 sequences are WSHSY and SAAADI. The DNA of the CDR3 is TGCGCCAGCAGTGATATCGTGGGTGCAGAGACCCAGTACTTC. This translates into CASSDIVGAETQYF.

The V gene is TRBV5-1, the J gene TRBJ2-1; D may be TRBD1 (8 bases). The V gene's germline CDR1 is SGHRS and CDR2 YFSETQ. The CDR3 runs 14 residues. The V and J ends lost 2 bases and 10 bases respectively, with 16 bases between them. The CDR3 bases are TGCGCCAGCAGCTTCGGCGGACAGGGAGGGGAGCAGTTCTTC. The encoded protein is CASSFGGQGGEQFF.

This clonotype has ten or more counts. The J gene is TRBJ1-2, the V gene TRBV7-9, with 11 bases that match TRBD1. V shed 4 bases, J shed 0 bases, and the junction held 7 bases outside the gene matches. Germline-derived CDR1 and CDR2 are SEHNR and FQNEAQ (reference sequence). This CDR3 region has 17 residues. The CDR3 sequence: CASSYRTGGLANYGYTF. The CDR3 region has the DNA TGTGCCAGCAGCTACAGGACAGGGGGCTTAGCTAACTATGGCTACACCTTC. Full variable domain (rest looked up from reference TRBV7-9 and TRBJ1-2): DTGVSQNPRHKITKRGQNVTFRCDPISEHNRLYWYRQTLGQGPEFLTYFQNEAQLEKSRLLSDRFSAERPKGSFSTLEIQRTEQGDSAMYLCASSYRTGGLANYGYTFGSGTRLTVV.

This clonotype has at least ten counts. This rearrangement joins TRBV6-2 or TRBV6-3 to TRBJ1-2; no clear D gene. The V gene's germline CDR1 is MNHEY and CDR2 SVGEGT. This CDR3 has 11 residues. The ends were cut back, 10 bases at V and 7 bases at J, with 13 bases in the middle. The CDR3 loop is CATQVVGGYTF. For the CDR3, the DNA is TGTGCCACCCAAGTGGTGGGTGGCTACACCTTC.

This chain joins TRBV20-1 and TRBJ2-7; 7 nucleotides line up with TRBD2. Trimming cost V 5 bases and J 0 bases; bases outside gene matches: 4. This CDR3 comprises 13 residues. Germline CDR1 reads DFQATT; CDR2 reads SNEGSKA (reference sequence). The CDR3 DNA follows: TGCAGTGCTTCTAGCGGTAGCTCCTACGAGCAGTACTTC. As protein: CSASSGSSYEQYF.

This clonotype was recorded a few times. This rearrangement joins TRBV3-1 to TRBJ1-2; no reliable D call. CDR1 is LGHDT and CDR2 is YNNKEL in the germline V gene (reference sequence). This CDR3 is built from 13 residues. V was pared by 5 bases and J by 7 bases, with 14 bases between. CDR3 coding DNA: TGTGCCAGCAGCACCGGCCCCCGGAGTGGCTACACCTTC. This translates into CASSTGPRSGYTF.

This clonotype was seen a few times. This chain joins TRBV6-6 and TRBJ2-5, with D perhaps TRBD2 (5 bases). Per the germline V gene, CDR1 is MNHNY and CDR2 is SVGAGI (reference sequence). The CDR3 is 20 residues long. V was trimmed by 0 bases and J by 2 bases, leaving 25 bases between them. CDR3 region: CASSYSVVEGLQPAQETQYF. For the CDR3, the DNA is TGTGCCAGCAGTTACTCGGTGGTCGAAGGACTCCAGCCAGCGCAAGAGACCCAGTACTTC.

The rearrangement links TRBV11-2 to TRBJ1-2; no reliable D call. Trimming shortened V by 3 bases and J by 4 bases, and 12 bases separated the two germline ends. The germline V gene has CDR1 SGHAT and CDR2 FQNNGV. The CDR3 length is 14 residues. The CDR3 reads CASSFSGEPYGYTF. The CDR3 bases are TGTGCCAGCAGCTTTAGCGGGGAGCCCTATGGCTACACCTTC.

This clonotype was counted at least ten times. V usage is TRBV11-2 and J usage is TRBJ2-7; 11 bases fit TRBD2. Trimming cost V 1 base and J 4 bases; bases outside gene matches: 3. CDR1 and CDR2 (germline): SGHAT, FQNNGV. The CDR3 loop spans 15 amino acids. In nucleotides, the CDR3 is TGTGCCAGCAGCTTAGTGGGGACTAGCGGTTACGAGCAGTACTTC. Its protein is CASSLVGTSGYEQYF.

This clonotype was detected only a few times. This chain connects TRBV3-1 to TRBJ2-1; TRBD2 matches at 7 bases. Germline assignment: CDR1 LGHDT and CDR2 YNNKEL (reference sequence). Trimming removed 0 bases from V and 0 bases from J; junction bases left unmatched: 5. The CDR3 covers 17 residues. CDR3 in DNA: TGTGCCAGCAGCCAAGAACTAGCGTCCAGCTCCTACAATGAGCAGTTCTTC. It is translated as CASSQELASSSYNEQFF.